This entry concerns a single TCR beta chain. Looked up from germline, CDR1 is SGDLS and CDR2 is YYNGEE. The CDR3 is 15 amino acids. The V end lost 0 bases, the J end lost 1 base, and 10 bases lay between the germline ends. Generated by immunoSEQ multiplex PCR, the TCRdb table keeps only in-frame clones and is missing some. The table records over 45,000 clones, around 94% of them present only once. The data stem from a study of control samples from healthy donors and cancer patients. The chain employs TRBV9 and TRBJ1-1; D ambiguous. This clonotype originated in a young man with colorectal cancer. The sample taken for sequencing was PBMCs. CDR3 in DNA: TGTGCCAGCAGCGTAGTGGGCGGTGCGAACACTGAAGCTTTCTTT. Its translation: CASSVVGGANTEAFF.